This T cell receptor beta chain emerged from a study of blood T cell repertoires in COVID-19. Assay: immunoSEQ multiplex PCR; the TCRdb copy retains only in-frame clones and omits some. The sample records approximately 670,000 clones, 80% to 90% being singletons. Germline CDR1 is LNHDA and CDR2 is SQIVND (reference sequence). The CDR3 is 13 residues long. V gave up 7 bases and J gave up 1 base, with 10 bases separating them. Sample: peripheral blood. The TCR was taken from a woman between 18 and 30 years old with acute or convalescent COVID-19. The J gene is TRBJ1-1, the V gene TRBV19, with D possibly matching TRBD1 (6 bases). The CDR3 DNA follows: TGTGCCAGTACCTGGGGGCGGAACACTGAAGCTTTCTTT. Its translation is CASTWGRNTEAFF.